The 21 T cell receptor beta chains listed next were all sequenced from one sample in a study of cytomegalovirus exposure and HLA in healthy donors (dated by TCRdb to the late 2010s). The library came from the immunoSEQ multiplex PCR assay. For the multiplex PCR, a mixture combining 60 forward primers for TCR Vbeta segments and 13 reverse primers for TCR Jbeta segments was used. TCRdb mirrors the immuneACCESS table, restricted to in-frame sequences. Some clones are absent from its copies; in checked studies, under half trace to an unresolved V gene, and the reason for the others is unknown. The sample table includes approximately 200,000 clones. The top ten constitute 0.74% of the sample. Sample: PBMCs. Every receptor here comes from a boy between 10 and 17 years old in good health and CMV-seronegative.

The chain has TRBV25-1 and TRBJ2-7, with a possible D match to TRBD1 (6 bases). Germline V gene lookup returns CDR1 MGHDK and CDR2 SYGVNS. Trimming cost V 2 bases and J 5 bases, with 10 bases left between them. This CDR3 is 13 amino acids long. The CDR3 sequence: CASSEGTIHEQYF. The CDR3 DNA sequence: TGTGCCAGCAGTGAAGGGACAATCCACGAGCAGTACTTC.

The gene calls are TRBV15 and TRBJ1-4; no reliable D call. V dropped 5 bases and J dropped 2 bases, with 12 bases sitting between them. The V gene's germline CDR1 is LNHNV and CDR2 YYDKDF (reference sequence). The CDR3 has 15 residues. The CDR3 nucleotides read TGTGCCACCAGCCCCCCCGGGAGGACTAATGAAAAACTGTTTTTT. It translates to CATSPPGRTNEKLFF.

This chain uses TRBV7-8 with TRBJ1-2; tentatively, D is TRBD1 (5 bases). The CDR3 spans 13 residues. Germline CDR1 reads SGHVS; CDR2 reads FQNEAQ. The ends were cut back, 6 bases at V and 5 bases at J, with 13 bases in the middle. The chain's CDR3 is CASRPQGGYGYTF. CDR3 bases: TGTGCCAGCAGGCCGCAGGGAGGTTATGGCTACACCTTC.

The gene calls are TRBV7-8 and TRBJ1-6; 10 bases are a match to TRBD1. Germline-derived CDR1 and CDR2 are SGHVS and FQNEAQ. The trim removed 0 bases at V and 11 bases at J, leaving 10 bases unmatched. The CDR3 consists of 17 residues. The CDR3 DNA sequence: TGTGCCAGCAGCTTAGCGACAGGGGGCGATATTCGTCCACCCCTCCACTTT. Translation: CASSLATGGDIRPPLHF.

The gene calls are TRBV2 and TRBJ2-7, with 10 bases lining up with TRBD2. The V segment lost 7 bases and the J segment 1 base; nucleotides outside the gene matches: 7. This CDR3 spans 15 amino acids. The V gene's germline CDR1 is SNHLY and CDR2 FYNNEI. In DNA, the CDR3 is TGTGCCAGCACTTCAACTAGCGGGGCTTCCTACGAGCAGTACTTC. Protein sequence: CASTSTSGASYEQYF. Looking up the rest from reference TRBV2 and TRBJ2-7 gives the full variable domain: EPEVTQTPSHQVTQMGQEVILRCVPISNHLYFYWYRQILGQKVEFLVSFYNNEISEKSEIFDDQFSVERPDGSNFTLKIRSTKLEDSAMYFCASTSTSGASYEQYFGPGTRLTVT.

The chain carries TRBV19 and TRBJ1-5; D gene uncertain. Trimming took 1 base from V and 2 from J, leaving 12 bases between them. Per the germline V gene, CDR1 is LNHDA and CDR2 is SQIVND (reference sequence). The CDR3 sequence is 16 residues long. CDR3 sequence: CASSIVLPRGNQPQHF. CDR3 sequence (DNA): TGTGCCAGTAGTATAGTCCTCCCGAGAGGCAATCAGCCCCAGCATTTT.

The chain recombines TRBV28 with TRBJ2-3; TRBD2 matches at 11 bases. This CDR3 contains 16 residues. The V and J ends lost 6 bases and 5 bases, in that order; junction bases with no gene match: 10. Germline V gene data show CDR1 as MDHEN and CDR2 as SYDVKM. CDR3 DNA: TGTGCCAGCAGCCCGGTTAGCGGGGGGGTAGGAGATACGCAGTATTTT. Translating it yields CASSPVSGGVGDTQYF.

This chain links TRBV4-2 with TRBJ1-3; a weak D match, TRBD1 (6 bases). CDR3 length: 15 amino acids. The germline V and J ends were trimmed by 5 bases and 9 bases, with 20 bases remaining between them. Germline values: CDR1 LGHNA, CDR2 YNFKEQ. CDR3 DNA sequence: TGTGCCAGCAGCGCAGGGGACACCGGCGGTCCCACCATATATTTT. Its protein is CASSAGDTGGPTIYF.

This chain connects TRBV9 to TRBJ2-1; 12 nucleotides align to TRBD2. V was pared by 3 bases and J by 6 bases, with 4 bases of the junction left unmatched. The CDR3 consists of 15 residues. Per germline, CDR1 SGDLS and CDR2 YYNGEE. The CDR3 sequence: CASSDGLAGTNEQFF. The CDR3 DNA sequence: TGTGCCAGCAGCGACGGACTAGCGGGGACCAATGAGCAGTTCTTC.

This chain uses TRBV10-1 with TRBJ2-3, with 9 bases fitting TRBD2. CDR1 WNHNN and CDR2 SYGVQD come from the germline V gene (reference sequence). CDR3 length: 16 amino acids. V was clipped by 5 bases and J by 4 bases; unmatched bases: 10. The CDR3 DNA sequence: TGCGCCAGCAGTTCCGGACTAGCGTCGTTGTCAGATACGCAGTATTTT. Protein product: CASSSGLASLSDTQYF.

The chain combines TRBV6-1 with TRBJ2-7; tentative D call: TRBD2 (6 bases). Germline V gene data show CDR1 as MNHNS and CDR2 as SASEGT. CDR3 length equals 13 residues. The V end lost 5 bases, the J end lost 1 base, and 9 bases lay between the germline ends. Here the CDR3 reads CASSREISYEQYF. The CDR3 nucleotides are TGTGCCAGCAGTCGGGAGATTTCCTACGAGCAGTACTTC.

The chain employs TRBV11-2 and TRBJ1-4, with D unclear. The CDR3 is 16 amino acids. Germline CDR1 reads SGHAT; CDR2 reads FQNNGV. Trimming took 1 base from V and 7 from J, leaving 16 bases between them. The CDR3 DNA reads as TGTGCCAGCAGCTTAGGGGTCGGGGTGGGTAGTGAAAAACTGTTTTTT. Translating it yields CASSLGVGVGSEKLFF.

The gene calls are TRBV4-3 and TRBJ1-1; D remains unclear. The CDR3 sequence is 14 residues long. Germline CDR1 is LGHNA and CDR2 is YSLEER. Trimming removed 1 base at V and 6 bases at J, with 12 bases between. The CDR3 DNA reads as TGCGCCAGCAGCCAAGGATCCGGGGTCTCTGAAGCTTTCTTT. Translating gives CASSQGSGVSEAFF.

This chain's CDR3 is CASSQDSWGYRVPEAFF. For the CDR3, the DNA is TGTGCCAGCAGCCAAGACTCCTGGGGGTACAGGGTACCTGAAGCTTTCTTT. This sequence joins TRBV4-2 and TRBJ1-1; perhaps TRBD1 as D (6 bases). Germline assignment: CDR1 LGHNA and CDR2 YNFKEQ. Between the trimmed V and J ends, which lost 0 bases and 6 bases, there was a span of 20 bases. This CDR3 contains 17 residues.

This rearrangement joins TRBV15 to TRBJ1-4; TRBD1 matches 7 bases. J was trimmed by 13 bases and V by 2 bases; bases with no gene match: 16. The CDR3 runs to 16 residues. Germline CDR1 is LNHNV and CDR2 is YYDKDF (reference sequence). The CDR3 DNA reads as TGTGCCACCAGCAGATCCCGGGACAGTCGCTCTCTGAGACTGTTTTTT. It is translated as CATSRSRDSRSLRLFF.

The chain couples TRBV6-5 to TRBJ1-1; 7 bases map to TRBD1. Germline CDR1 MNHEY, CDR2 SVGAGI. J gave up 2 bases and V 5 bases, and 5 bases lay outside the gene matches. There are 14 residues in the CDR3. The CDR3 region is CASSATGRNTEAFF. CDR3 DNA: TGTGCCAGCAGTGCGACAGGGAGAAACACTGAAGCTTTCTTT.

V gene TRBV7-8 combines with J gene TRBJ1-1; D is possibly TRBD1 (5 bases). V shed 7 bases and J shed 4 bases, with 13 bases lying between them. Looked up from germline, CDR1 is SGHVS and CDR2 is FQNEAQ. This CDR3 contains 13 residues. The CDR3: CASTPGSPTEAFF. DNA of the CDR3: TGTGCCAGCACTCCAGGGTCCCCCACTGAAGCTTTCTTT.

The chain couples TRBV6-5 to TRBJ1-5; D unclear. Germline CDR1 is MNHEY and CDR2 is SVGAGI. V shed 9 bases and J shed 4 bases, with 19 bases lying between them. The length of the CDR3 is 15 residues. CDR3 protein: CASNPVGQTNQPQHF. The CDR3 coding sequence is TGTGCCAGTAACCCGGTTGGGCAAACTAATCAGCCCCAGCATTTT.

The chain uses TRBV4-2 and TRBJ2-5; 14 positions match TRBD2. V lost 4 bases to trimming and J lost 2 bases; unmatched junction nucleotides: 3. The germline V gene has CDR1 LGHNA and CDR2 YNFKEQ. The CDR3 runs to 16 residues. For the CDR3, the DNA is TGTGCCAGCAGCCCGACTAGCGGGGGGGATCAAGAGACCCAGTACTTC. Translated, it gives CASSPTSGGDQETQYF.

This chain uses TRBV6-4 with TRBJ2-1; 8 positions agree with TRBD2. The J segment lost 8 bases and the V segment lost 6 bases, leaving 9 bases of the junction unmatched. CDR1 is MRHNA and CDR2 is SNTAGT in the germline V gene. The CDR3 runs 14 residues. Here the CDR3 DNA reads TGTGCCAGCAGCCCGTCTGGCGGGGGGTATGAGCAGTTCTTC. This gives the protein CASSPSGGGYEQFF.

The chain carries TRBV7-8 and TRBJ2-2; 8 positions match TRBD2. This CDR3 comprises 16 residues. Germline CDR1 and CDR2: SGHVS and FQNEAQ. V was clipped by 3 bases and J by 6 bases; unmatched bases: 9. CDR3 amino acids: CASSFVAGGPSGELFF. The CDR3 DNA reads TGTGCCAGCAGCTTTGTTGCGGGGGGCCCCTCCGGGGAGCTGTTTTTT.